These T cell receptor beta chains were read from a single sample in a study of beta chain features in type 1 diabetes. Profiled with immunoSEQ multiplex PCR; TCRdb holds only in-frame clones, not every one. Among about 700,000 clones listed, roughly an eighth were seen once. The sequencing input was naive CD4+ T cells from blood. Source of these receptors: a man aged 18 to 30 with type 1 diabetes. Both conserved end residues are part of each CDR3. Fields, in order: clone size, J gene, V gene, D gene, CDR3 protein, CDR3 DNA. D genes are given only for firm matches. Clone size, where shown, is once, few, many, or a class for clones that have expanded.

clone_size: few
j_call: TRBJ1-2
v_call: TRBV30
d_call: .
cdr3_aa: CAWSVGSPGGYGYTF
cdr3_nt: TGTGCCTGGAGTGTGGGGTCCCCGGGCGGCTATGGCTACACCTTC

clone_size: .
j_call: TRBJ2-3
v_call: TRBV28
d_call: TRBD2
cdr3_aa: CASSFRLARGDTQYF
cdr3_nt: TGTGCCAGCAGTTTCAGACTAGCAAGAGGAGATACGCAGTATTTT

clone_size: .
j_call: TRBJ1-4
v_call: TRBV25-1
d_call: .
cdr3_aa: CASSLRGIYEKLFF
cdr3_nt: TGTGCCAGCAGTCTCAGGGGCATTTACGAAAAACTGTTTTTT

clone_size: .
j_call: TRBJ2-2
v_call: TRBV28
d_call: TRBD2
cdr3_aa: CASSSGGLLTGELFF
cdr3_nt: TGTGCCAGCAGTTCCGGGGGGTTGTTAACCGGGGAGCTGTTTTTT

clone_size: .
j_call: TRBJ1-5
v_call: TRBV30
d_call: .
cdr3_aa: CAWSVLQGANQPQHF
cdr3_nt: TGTGCCTGGAGTGTACTGCAGGGAGCGAATCAGCCCCAGCATTTT

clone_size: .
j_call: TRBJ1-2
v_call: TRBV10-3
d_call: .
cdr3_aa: CAISEGVSNYGYTF
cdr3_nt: TGTGCCATCAGTGAGGGTGTTTCTAACTATGGCTACACCTTC

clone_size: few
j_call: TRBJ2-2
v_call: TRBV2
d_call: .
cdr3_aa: CASTGLSEFANTGELFF
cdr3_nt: TGTGCCAGCACGGGGCTTTCGGAGTTCGCGAACACCGGGGAGCTGTTTTTT

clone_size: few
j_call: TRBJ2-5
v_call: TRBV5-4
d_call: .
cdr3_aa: CASSLLQETQYF
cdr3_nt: TGTGCCAGCAGCTTGCTCCAAGAGACCCAGTACTTC

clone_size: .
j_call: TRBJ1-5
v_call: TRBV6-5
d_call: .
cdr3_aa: CASSRDTSNQPQHF
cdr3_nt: TGTGCCAGCAGTCGGGACACTAGCAATCAGCCCCAGCATTTT

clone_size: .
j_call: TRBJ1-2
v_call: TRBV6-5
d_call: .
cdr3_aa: CASSYSPTAGGYTF
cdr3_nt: TGTGCCAGCAGTTACTCACCGACGGCGGGAGGCTACACCTTC

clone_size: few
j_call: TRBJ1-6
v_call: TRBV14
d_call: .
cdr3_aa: CASSQVWNSPLHF
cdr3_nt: TGTGCCAGCAGCCAAGTTTGGAATTCACCCCTCCACTTT

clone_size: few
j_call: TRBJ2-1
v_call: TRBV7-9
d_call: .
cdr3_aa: CASSSNPNEQFF
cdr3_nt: TGTGCCAGCAGCTCTAACCCCAATGAGCAGTTCTTC

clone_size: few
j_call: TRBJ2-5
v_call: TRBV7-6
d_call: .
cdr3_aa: CASSSQETQYF
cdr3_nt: TGTGCCAGCAGCTCCCAAGAGACCCAGTACTTC